This T cell receptor (beta chain) derives from a study of cytomegalovirus exposure and HLA in healthy donors. Overall study context: The study placed about 81% of its 350 to 450 genotyped donors in the Caucasian-associated ancestry cluster. General observations from the study: In an earlier analysis, about 87% or about 30%: the productive usage of most TCR beta V segments.

This PCR relied on a set of 60 Vbeta primers and 13 Jbeta primers. This table comes from immunoSEQ multiplex PCR, and its TCRdb copy is limited to in-frame clones, with some not included. The sample has over 150,000 clones, about four fifths seen once; the top ten hold roughly 8%. V lost 1 base, J lost 5 bases, and 6 bases lay in between. The CDR3 covers 13 residues. From germline, CDR1 is ENHRY and CDR2 SYGVKD. In regard to this clone: No antigen is known for it.

Sequenced sample: PBMCs. The TCR comes from a male donor in good health and CMV-seropositive. The chain uses TRBV10-3 and TRBJ1-5; D call uncertain. The CDR3 DNA is TGTGCCATCAGTGAGTTTTCAGATCAGCCCCAGCATTTT. It translates to CAISEFSDQPQHF.